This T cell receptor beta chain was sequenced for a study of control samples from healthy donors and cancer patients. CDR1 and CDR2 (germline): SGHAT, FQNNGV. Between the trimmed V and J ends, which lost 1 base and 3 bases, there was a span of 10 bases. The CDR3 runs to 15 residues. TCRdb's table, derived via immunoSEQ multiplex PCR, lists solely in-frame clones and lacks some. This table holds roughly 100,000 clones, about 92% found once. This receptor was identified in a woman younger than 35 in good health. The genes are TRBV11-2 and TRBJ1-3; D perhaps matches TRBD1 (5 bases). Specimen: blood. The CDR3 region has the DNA TGTGCCAGCAGCTTAGGGGGGACTTATGGAAACACCATATATTTT. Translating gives CASSLGGTYGNTIYF.